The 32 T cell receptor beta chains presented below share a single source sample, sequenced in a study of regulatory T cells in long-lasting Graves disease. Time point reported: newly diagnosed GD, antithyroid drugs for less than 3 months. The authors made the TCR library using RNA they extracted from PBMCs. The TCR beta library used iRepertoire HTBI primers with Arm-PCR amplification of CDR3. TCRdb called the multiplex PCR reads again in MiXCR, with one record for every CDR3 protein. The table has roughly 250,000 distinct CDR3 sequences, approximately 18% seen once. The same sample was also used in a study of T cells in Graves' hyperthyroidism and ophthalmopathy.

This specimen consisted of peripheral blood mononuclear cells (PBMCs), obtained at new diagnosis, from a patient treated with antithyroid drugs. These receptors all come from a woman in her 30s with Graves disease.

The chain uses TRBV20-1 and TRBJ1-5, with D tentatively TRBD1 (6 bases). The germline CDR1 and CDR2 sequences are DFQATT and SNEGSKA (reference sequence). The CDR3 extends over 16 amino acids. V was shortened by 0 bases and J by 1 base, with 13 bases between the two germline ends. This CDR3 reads CSAREAGGRSNQPQHF. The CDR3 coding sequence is TGCAGTGCTAGAGAGGCGGGGGGGCGAAGCAATCAGCCCCAGCATTTT.

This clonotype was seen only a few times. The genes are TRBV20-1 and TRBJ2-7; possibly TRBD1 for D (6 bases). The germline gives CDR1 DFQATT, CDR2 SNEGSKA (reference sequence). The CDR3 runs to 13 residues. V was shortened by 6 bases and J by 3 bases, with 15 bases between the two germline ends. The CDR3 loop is CSATGKEGYEQYF. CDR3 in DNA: TGCAGTGCCACAGGGAAAGAGGGCTACGAGCAGTACTTC.

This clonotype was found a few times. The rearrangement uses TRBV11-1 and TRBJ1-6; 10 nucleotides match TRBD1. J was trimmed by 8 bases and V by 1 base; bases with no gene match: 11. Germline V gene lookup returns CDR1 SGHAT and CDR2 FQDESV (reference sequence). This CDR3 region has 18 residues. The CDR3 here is CASSLDWNWDRGHSPLHF. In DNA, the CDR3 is TGTGCCAGCAGCTTAGATTGGAATTGGGACAGGGGCCATTCACCCCTCCACTTT.

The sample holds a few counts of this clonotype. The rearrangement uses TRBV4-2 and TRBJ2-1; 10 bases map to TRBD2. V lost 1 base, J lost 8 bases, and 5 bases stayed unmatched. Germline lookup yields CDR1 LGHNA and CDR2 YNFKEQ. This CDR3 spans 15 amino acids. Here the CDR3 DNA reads TGTGCCAGCAGCCAAGTTGCCGGGACTAGCGATGAGCAGTTCTTC. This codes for CASSQVAGTSDEQFF.

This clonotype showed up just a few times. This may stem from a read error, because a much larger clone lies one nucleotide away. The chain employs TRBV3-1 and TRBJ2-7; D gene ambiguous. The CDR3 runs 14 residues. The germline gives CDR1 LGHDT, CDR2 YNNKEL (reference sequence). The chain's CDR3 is CVSSRPGSIGEQYF. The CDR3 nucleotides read TGTGTCAGCAGCCGGCCAGGTTCCATCGGCGAGCAGTACTTC.

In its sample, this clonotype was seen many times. This CDR3 is CASSLTGGVGTDTQYF. In DNA, the CDR3 is TGCGCCAGCAGCCTCACCGGGGGCGTCGGCACAGATACGCAGTATTTT. The genes are TRBV5-1 and TRBJ2-3; D might be TRBD1 or TRBD2, each matching 6 bases. Trimming took off 4 bases at V and 1 base at J, with 16 bases between the two ends. In germline, CDR1 is SGHRS, CDR2 YFSETQ. This CDR3 spans 16 amino acids.

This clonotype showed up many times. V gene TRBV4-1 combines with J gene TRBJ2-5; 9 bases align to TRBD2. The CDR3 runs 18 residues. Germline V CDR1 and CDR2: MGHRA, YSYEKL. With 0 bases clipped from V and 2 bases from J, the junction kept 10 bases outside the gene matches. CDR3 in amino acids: CASSQDGAASGDQETQYF. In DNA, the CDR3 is TGCGCCAGCAGCCAAGATGGTGCGGCTAGCGGGGATCAAGAGACCCAGTACTTC.

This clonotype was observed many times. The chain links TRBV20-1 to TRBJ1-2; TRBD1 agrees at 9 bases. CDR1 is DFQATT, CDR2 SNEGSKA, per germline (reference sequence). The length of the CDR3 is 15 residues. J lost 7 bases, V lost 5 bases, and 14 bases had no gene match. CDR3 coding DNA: TGCAGTGCTCCGGACCGGGACAGGGCCTCTGGTGGCTACACCTTC. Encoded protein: CSAPDRDRASGGYTF.

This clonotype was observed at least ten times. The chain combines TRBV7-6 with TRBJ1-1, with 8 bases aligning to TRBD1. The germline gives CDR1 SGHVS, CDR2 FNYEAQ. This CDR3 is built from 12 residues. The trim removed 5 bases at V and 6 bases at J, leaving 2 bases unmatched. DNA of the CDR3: TGTGCCAGCAGCCAGACAGGGGCTGAAGCTTTCTTT. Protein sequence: CASSQTGAEAFF.

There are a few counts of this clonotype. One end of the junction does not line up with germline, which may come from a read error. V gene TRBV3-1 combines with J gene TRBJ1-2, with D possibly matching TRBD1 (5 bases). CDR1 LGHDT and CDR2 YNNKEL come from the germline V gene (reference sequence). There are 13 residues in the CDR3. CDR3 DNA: TGTGCCAGCGGCCAAGGGACCGTCTATGGCTACACCTTC. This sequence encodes CASGQGTVYGYTF. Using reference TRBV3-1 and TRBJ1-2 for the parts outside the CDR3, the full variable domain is DTAVSQTPKYLVTQMGNDKSIKCEQNLGHDTMYWYKQDSKKFLKIMFSYNNKELIINETVPNRFSPKSPDKAHLNLHINSLELGDSAVYFCASGQGTVYGYTFGSGTRLTVV.

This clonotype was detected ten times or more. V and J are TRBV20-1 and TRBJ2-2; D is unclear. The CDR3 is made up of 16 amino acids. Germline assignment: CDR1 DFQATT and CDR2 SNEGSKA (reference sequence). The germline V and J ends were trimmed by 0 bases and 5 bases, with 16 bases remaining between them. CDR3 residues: CSARDRSYQGTGELFF. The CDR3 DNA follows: TGCAGTGCTAGAGATAGGTCCTACCAAGGGACCGGGGAGCTGTTTTTT.

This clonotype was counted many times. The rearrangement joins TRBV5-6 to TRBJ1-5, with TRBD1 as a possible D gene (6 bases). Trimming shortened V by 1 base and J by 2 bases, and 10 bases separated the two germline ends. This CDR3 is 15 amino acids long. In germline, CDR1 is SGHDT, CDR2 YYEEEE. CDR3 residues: CASSLRRGGNQPQHF. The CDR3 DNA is TGTGCCAGCAGCTTGCGCAGGGGTGGCAATCAGCCCCAGCATTTT.

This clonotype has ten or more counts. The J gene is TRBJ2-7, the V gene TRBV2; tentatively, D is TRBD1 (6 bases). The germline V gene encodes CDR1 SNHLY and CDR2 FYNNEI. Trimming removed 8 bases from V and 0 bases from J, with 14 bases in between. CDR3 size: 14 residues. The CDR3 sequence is CASDGTPSSYEQYF. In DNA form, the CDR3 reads TGTGCCAGCGACGGGACACCCAGCTCCTACGAGCAGTACTTC. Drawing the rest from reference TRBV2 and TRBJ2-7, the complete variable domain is EPEVTQTPSHQVTQMGQEVILRCVPISNHLYFYWYRQILGQKVEFLVSFYNNEISEKSEIFDDQFSVERPDGSNFTLKIRSTKLEDSAMYFCASDGTPSSYEQYFGPGTRLTVT.

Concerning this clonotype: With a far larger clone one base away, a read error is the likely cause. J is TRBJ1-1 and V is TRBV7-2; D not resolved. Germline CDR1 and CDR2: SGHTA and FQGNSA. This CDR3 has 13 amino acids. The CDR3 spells CASNLLLGTEAFF. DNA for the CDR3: TGTGCCAGCAACTTATTATTAGGCACTGAAGCTTTCTTT.

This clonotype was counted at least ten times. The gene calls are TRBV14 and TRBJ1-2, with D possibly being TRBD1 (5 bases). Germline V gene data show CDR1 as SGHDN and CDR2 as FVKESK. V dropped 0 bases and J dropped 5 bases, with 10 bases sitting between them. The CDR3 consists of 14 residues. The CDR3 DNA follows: TGTGCCAGCAGCCAAGAGGGGCTTTTTTATGGCTACACCTTC. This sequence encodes CASSQEGLFYGYTF.

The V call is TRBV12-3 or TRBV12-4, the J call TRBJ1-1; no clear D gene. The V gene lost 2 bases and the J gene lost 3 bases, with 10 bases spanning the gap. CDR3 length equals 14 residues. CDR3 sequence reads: CASSLYGVDTEAFF. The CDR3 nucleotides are TGTGCCAGCAGTTTATATGGGGTTGACACTGAAGCTTTCTTT.

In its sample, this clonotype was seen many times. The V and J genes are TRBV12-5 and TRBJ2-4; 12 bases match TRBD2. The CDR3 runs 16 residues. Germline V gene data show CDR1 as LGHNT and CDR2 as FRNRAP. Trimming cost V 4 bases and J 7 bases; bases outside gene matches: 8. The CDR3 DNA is TGTGCTAGTGGTTCCGGACTAGCGGGGTTTCGGAACATTCAGTACTTC. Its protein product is CASGSGLAGFRNIQYF.

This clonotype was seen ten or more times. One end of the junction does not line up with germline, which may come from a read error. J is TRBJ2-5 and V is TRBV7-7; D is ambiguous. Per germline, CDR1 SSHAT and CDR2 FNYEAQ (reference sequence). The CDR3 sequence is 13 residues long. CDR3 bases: TGTGCTAGCAGCCCTGGTAGTGTAGGGACCCAGTACTTC. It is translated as CASSPGSVGTQYF. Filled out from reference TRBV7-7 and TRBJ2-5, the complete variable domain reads GAGVSQSPRYKVTKRGQDVTLRCDPISSHATLYWYQQALGQGPEFLTYFNYEAQPDKSGLPSDRFSAERPEGSISTLTIQRTEQRDSAMYRCASSPGSVGTQYFGPGTRLLVL.

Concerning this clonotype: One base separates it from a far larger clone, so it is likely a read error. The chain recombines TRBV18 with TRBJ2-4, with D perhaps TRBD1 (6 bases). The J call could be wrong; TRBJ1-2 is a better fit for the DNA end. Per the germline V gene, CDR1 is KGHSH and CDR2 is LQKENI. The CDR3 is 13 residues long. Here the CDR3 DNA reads TGTGCCAGCTCACCACAGGGGGTGGATGGCTACACCTTC. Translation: CASSPQGVDGYTF.

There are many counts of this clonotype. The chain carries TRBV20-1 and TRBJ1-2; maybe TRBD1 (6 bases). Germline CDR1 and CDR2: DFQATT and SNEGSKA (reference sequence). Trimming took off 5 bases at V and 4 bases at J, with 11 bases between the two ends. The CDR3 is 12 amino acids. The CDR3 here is CSAEDSGYGYTF. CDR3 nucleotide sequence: TGCAGTGCTGAGGACAGCGGCTATGGCTACACCTTC.

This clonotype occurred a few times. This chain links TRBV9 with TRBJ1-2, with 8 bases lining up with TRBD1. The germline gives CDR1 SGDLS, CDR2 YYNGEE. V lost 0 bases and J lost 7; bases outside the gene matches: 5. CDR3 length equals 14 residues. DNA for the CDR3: TGTGCCAGCAGCGTAGACGGGACAGGAGCTGGCTACACCTTC. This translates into CASSVDGTGAGYTF.

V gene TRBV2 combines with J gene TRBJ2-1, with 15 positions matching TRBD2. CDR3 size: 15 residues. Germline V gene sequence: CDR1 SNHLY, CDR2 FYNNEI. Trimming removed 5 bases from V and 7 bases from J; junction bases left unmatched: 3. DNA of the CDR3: TGTGCCAGCAGTACCGGACTAGCGGGAGGGAATGAGCAGTTCTTC. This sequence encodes CASSTGLAGGNEQFF.

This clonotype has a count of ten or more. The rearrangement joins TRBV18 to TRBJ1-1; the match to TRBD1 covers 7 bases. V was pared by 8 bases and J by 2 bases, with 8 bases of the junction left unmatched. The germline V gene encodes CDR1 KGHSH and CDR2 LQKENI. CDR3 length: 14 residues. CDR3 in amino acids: CASSPRQGNTEAFF. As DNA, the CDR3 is TGTGCCAGCAGTCCCCGACAGGGCAACACTGAAGCTTTCTTT.

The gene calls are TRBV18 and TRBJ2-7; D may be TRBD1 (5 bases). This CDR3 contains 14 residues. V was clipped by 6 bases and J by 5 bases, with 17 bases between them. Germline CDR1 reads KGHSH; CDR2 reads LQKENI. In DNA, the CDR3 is TGTGCCAGCTCGCCGCCTCCAGGGTACCACGAGCAGTACTTC. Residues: CASSPPPGYHEQYF.

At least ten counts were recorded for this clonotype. CDR3 DNA sequence: TGTGCCGGGAAGGGGACAGTTAATGAAAAACTGTTTTTT. This sequence encodes CAGKGTVNEKLFF. J is TRBJ1-4 and V is TRBV7-9; 7 nucleotides align to TRBD1. The CDR3 is 13 amino acids. V lost 11 bases, J lost 4 bases, and 7 bases stayed unmatched. Germline CDR1 and CDR2: SEHNR and FQNEAQ (reference sequence).

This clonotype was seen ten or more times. The CDR3 region has the DNA TGTGCCAGCAGCTGGACAGGACCCCCAGTGAACACTGAAGCTTTCTTT. Translating it yields CASSWTGPPVNTEAFF. V gene TRBV7-2 combines with J gene TRBJ1-1, with 7 positions matching TRBD1. The junction had 8 bases not matched to a gene; V was cut back by 4 bases and J by 0 bases. This CDR3 region has 16 residues. CDR1 SGHTA and CDR2 FQGNSA come from the germline V gene.

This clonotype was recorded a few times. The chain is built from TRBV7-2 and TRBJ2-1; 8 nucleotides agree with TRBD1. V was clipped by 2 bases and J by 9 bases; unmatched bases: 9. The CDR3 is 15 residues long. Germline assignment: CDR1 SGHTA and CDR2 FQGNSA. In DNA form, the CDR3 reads TGTGCCAGCAGCTTACGTGGACAGGGTCGGGGTGAGCAGTTCTTC. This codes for CASSLRGQGRGEQFF. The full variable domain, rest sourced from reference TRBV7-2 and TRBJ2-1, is GAGVSQSPSNKVTEKGKDVELRCDPISGHTALYWYRQSLGQGLEFLIYFQGNSAPDKSGLPSDRFSAERTGGSVSTLTIQRTQQEDSAVYLCASSLRGQGRGEQFFGPGTRLTVL.

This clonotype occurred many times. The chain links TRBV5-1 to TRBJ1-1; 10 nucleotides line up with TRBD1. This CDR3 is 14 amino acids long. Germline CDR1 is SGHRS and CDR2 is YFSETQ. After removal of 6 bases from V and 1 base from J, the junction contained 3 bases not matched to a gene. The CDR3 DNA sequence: TGCGCCAGCATGAGACAGGGGGCGAACACTGAAGCTTTCTTT. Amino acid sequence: CASMRQGANTEAFF.

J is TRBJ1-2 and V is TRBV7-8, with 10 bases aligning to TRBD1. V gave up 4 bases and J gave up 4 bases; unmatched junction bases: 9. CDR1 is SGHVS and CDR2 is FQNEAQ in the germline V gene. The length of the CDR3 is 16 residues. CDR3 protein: CASSSRDRGWAYGYTF. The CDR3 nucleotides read TGTGCCAGCAGCTCCCGGGACAGGGGATGGGCCTATGGCTACACCTTC. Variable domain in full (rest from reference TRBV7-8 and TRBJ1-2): GAGVSQSPRYKVAKRGQDVALRCDPISGHVSLFWYQQALGQGPEFLTYFQNEAQLDKSGLPSDRFFAERPEGSVSTLKIQRTQQEDSAVYLCASSSRDRGWAYGYTFGSGTRLTVV.

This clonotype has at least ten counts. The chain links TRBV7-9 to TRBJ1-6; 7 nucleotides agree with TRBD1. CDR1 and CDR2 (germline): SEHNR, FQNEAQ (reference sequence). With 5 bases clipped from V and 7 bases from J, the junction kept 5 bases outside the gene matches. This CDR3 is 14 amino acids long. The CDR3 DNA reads TGTGCCAGCAGCAAACAGGGGACAAATTCACCCCTCCACTTT. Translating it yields CASSKQGTNSPLHF.

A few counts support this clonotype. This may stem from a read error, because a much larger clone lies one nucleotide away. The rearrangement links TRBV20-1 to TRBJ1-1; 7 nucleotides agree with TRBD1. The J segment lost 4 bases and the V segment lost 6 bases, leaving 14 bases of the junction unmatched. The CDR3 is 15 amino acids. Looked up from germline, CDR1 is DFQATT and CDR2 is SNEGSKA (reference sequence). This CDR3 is CSAPGQSNLFTEAFF. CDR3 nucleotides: TGCAGTGCCCCGGGACAGTCCAACCTTTTCACTGAAGCTTTCTTT.

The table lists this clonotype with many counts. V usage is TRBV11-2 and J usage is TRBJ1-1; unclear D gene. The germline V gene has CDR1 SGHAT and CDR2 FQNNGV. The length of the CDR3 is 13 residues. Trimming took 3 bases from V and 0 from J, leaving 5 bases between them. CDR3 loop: CASSFGLNTEAFF. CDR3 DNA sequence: TGTGCCAGCAGCTTCGGTCTGAACACTGAAGCTTTCTTT.